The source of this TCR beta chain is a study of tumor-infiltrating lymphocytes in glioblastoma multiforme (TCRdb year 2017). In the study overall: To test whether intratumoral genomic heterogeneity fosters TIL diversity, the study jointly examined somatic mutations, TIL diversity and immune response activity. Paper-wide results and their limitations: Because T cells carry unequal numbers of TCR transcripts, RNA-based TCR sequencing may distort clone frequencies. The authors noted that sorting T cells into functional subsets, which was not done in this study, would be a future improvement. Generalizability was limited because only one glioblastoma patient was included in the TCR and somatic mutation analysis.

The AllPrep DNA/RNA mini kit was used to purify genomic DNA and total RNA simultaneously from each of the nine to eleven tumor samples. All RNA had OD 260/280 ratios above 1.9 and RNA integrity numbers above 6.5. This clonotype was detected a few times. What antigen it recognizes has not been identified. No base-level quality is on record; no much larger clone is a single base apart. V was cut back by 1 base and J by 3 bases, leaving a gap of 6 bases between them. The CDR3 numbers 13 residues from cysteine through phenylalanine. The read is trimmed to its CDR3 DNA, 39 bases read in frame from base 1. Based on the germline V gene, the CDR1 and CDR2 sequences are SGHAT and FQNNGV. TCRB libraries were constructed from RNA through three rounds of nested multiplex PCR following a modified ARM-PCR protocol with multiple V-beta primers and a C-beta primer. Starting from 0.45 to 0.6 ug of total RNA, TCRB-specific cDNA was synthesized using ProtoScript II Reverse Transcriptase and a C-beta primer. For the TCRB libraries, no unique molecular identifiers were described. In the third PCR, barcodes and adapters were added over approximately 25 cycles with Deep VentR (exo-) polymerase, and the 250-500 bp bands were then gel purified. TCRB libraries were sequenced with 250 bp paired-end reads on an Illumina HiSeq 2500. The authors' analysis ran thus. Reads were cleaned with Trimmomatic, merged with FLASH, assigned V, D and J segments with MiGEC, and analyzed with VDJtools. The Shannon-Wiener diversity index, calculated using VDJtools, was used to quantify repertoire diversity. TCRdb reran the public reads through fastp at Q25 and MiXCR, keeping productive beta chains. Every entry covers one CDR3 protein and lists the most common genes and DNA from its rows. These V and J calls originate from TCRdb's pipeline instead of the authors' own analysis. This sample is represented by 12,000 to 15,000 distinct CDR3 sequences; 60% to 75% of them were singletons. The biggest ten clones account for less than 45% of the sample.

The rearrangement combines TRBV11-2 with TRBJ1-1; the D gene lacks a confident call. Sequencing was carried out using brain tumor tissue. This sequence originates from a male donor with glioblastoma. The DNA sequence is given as TGTGCCAGCAGCTTAGTCCCATACACTGAAGCTTTCTTT. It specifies CASSLVPYTEAFF.